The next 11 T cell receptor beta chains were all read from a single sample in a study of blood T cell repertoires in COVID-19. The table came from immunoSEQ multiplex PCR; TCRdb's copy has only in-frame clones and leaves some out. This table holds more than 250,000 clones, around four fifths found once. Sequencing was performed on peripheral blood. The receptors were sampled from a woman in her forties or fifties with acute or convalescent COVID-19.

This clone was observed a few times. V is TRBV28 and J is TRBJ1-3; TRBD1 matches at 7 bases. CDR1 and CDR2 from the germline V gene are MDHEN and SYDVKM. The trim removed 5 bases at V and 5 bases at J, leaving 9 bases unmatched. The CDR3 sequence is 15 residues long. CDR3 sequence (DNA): TGTGCCAGCAGTCCGACAGGGATAAGTCGAAACACCATATATTTT. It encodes CASSPTGISRNTIYF.

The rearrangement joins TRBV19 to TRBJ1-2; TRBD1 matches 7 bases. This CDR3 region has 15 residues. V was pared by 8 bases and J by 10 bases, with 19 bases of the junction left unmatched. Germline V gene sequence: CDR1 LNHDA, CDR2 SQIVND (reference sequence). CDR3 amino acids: CASHSAHRDRRFYTF. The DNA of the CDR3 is TGTGCCAGTCACAGCGCCCACCGGGACAGACGCTTCTACACCTTC.

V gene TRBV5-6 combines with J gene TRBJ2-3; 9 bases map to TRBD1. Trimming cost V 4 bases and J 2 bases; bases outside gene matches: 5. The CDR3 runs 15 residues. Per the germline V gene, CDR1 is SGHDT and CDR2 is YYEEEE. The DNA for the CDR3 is TGTGCCAGCAGCCCCCGGGACAGGGACACAGATACGCAGTATTTT. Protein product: CASSPRDRDTDTQYF.

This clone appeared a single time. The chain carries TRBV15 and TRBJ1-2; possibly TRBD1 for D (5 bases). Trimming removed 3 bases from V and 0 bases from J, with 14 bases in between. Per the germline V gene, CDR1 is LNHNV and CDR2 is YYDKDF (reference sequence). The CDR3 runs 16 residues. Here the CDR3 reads CATSSTRVGPNYGYTF. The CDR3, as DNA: TGTGCCACCAGCAGTACAAGGGTGGGGCCTAACTATGGCTACACCTTC.

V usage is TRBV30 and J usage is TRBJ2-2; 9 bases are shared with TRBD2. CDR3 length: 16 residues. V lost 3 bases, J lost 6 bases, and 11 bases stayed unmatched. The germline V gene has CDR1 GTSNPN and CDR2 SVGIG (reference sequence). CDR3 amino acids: CAWRGFGGRDPGELFF. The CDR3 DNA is TGTGCCTGGAGGGGGTTCGGCGGGAGGGACCCCGGGGAGCTGTTTTTT.

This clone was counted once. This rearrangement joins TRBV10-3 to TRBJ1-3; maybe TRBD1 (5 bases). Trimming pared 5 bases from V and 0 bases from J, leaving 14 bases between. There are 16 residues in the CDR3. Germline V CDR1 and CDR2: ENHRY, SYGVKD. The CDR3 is CAISSAGTLSGNTIYF. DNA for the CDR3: TGTGCCATCAGTTCGGCGGGGACCCTCTCTGGAAACACCATATATTTT.

Written as DNA, the CDR3 is TGTGCCAGCAGCGAAACGGTGTCGATTACTTCTAGCACAGATACGCAGTATTTT. This sequence encodes CASSETVSITSSTDTQYF. The rearrangement joins TRBV6-1 to TRBJ2-3; no clear D gene. The CDR3 totals 18 residues. Trimming took off 6 bases at V and 0 bases at J, with 22 bases between the two ends. Germline lookup yields CDR1 MNHNS and CDR2 SASEGT.

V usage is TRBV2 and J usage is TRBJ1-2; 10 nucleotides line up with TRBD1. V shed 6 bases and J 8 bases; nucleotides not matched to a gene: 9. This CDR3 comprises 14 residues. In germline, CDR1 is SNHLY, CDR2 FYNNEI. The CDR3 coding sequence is TGTGCCAGCAGGGAGTGGGGGACAGGGGCGGGCTACACCTTC. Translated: CASREWGTGAGYTF.

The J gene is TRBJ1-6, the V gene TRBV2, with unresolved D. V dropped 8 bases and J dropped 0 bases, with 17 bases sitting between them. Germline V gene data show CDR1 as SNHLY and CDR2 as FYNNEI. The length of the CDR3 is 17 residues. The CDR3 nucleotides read TGTGCCAGCCTGTTTCTGCCCGAGAGCTCCTATAATTCACCCCTCCACTTT. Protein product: CASLFLPESSYNSPLHF.

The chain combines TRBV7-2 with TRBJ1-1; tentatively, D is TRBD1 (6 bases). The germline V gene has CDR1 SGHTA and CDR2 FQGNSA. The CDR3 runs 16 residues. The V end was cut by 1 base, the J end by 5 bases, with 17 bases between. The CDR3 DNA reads TGTGCCAGCAGCTTAGAAGAAGGGGGGGGCGAGACTGAAGCTTTCTTT. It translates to CASSLEEGGGETEAFF.

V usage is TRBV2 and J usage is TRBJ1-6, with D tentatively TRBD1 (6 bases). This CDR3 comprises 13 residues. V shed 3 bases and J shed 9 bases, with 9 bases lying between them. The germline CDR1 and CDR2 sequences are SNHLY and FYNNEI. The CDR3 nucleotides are TGTGCCAGCAGTGAGGGGGCAGGTTCACCCCTCCACTTT. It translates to CASSEGAGSPLHF.